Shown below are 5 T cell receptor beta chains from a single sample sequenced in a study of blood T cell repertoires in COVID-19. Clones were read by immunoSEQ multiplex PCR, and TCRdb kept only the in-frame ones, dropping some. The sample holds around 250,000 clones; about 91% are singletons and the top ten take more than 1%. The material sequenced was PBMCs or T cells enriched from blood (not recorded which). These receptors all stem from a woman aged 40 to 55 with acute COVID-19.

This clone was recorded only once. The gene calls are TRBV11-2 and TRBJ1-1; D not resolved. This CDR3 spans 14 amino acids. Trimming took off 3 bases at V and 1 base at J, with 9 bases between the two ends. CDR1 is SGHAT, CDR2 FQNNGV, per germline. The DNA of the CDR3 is TGTGCCAGCAGCTTTACGCGCGGGAACACTGAAGCTTTCTTT. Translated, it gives CASSFTRGNTEAFF.

The CDR3 protein is CASSLAELDTQYF. CDR3 nucleotides: TGTGCCAGCAGCTTAGCGGAGTTGGATACGCAGTATTTT. This chain links TRBV7-2 with TRBJ2-3; D not certain. V lost 0 bases and J 6 bases, leaving 7 bases between the germline ends. The germline gives CDR1 SGHTA, CDR2 FQGNSA. The CDR3 has 13 residues.

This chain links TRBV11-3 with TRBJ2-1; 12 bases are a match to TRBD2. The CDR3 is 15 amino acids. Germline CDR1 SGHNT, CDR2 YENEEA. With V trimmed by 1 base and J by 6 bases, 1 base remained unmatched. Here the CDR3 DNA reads TGTGCCAGCAGCTTAGGACTAGCGGGAGTCAATGAGCAGTTCTTC. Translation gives CASSLGLAGVNEQFF.

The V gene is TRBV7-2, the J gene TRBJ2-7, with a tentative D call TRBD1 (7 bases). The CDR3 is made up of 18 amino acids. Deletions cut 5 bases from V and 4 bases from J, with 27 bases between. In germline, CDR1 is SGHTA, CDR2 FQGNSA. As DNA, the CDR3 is TGTGCCAGCAGCCCTCTCAAGGGGGCCGGGACTGCAATTTACGAGCAGTACGTC. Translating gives CASSPLKGAGTAIYEQYV.

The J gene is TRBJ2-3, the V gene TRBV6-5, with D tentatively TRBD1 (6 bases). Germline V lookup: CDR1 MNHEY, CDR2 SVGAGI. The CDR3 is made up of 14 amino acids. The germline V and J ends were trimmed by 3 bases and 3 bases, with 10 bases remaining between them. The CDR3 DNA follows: TGTGCCAGCAGTTATTCTCAGGGGACAGATACGCAGTATTTT. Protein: CASSYSQGTDTQYF.